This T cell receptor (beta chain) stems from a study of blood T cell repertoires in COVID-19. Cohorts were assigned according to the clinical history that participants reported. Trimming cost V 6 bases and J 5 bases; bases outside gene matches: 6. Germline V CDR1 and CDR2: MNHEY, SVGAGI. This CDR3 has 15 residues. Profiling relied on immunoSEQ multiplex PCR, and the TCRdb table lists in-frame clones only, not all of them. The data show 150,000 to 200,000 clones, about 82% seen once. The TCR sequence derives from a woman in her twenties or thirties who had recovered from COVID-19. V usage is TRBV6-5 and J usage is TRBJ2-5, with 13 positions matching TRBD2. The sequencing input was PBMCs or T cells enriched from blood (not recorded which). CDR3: CASRQLAGGPETQYF. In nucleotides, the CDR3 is TGTGCCAGCAGGCAACTAGCGGGAGGGCCGGAGACCCAGTACTTC.